The T cell receptor (beta chain) under discussion was sequenced for a study of cytomegalovirus exposure and HLA in healthy donors. Turning to the study itself: Early released data comprised tens of millions of unique TCRs from HLA-typed donors.

This CDR3 is built from 14 residues. CDR1 is MNHNY and CDR2 is SVGAGI in the germline V gene (reference sequence). V gave up 6 bases and J gave up 5 bases; unmatched junction bases: 5. The study ran its PCR with 60 Vbeta and 13 Jbeta primers. Produced via immunoSEQ multiplex PCR; TCRdb's table is partial and in-frame only. The sample yields roughly 200,000 clones, approximately 11% seen once. Study-wide results and limits: Roughly even sequencing depth across donors was the assumption behind the presence/absence analyses. After further analysis at a later stage, 16,951 TCR beta sequences were associated with HLA alleles at 0.05 false discovery rate.

This clone was recorded a few times. Its antigen is not known. The chain carries TRBV6-6 and TRBJ2-3, with 10 bases that match TRBD1. The clonotype comes from a man aged 50 or older in good health and CMV-seropositive. Sequencing was performed on PBMCs. CDR3 nucleotide sequence: TGTGCCAGCAGGAGGACAGGGGGTAGAGATACGCAGTATTTT. It specifies CASRRTGGRDTQYF.